The clone carrying this T cell receptor beta chain was counted between two and nine times. The antigen is undetermined. Its ends do not fully match the called genes, so a read error is possible. The data belong to a study of T cells after yellow fever vaccination. CDR1 is MNHNS and CDR2 is SASEGT in the germline V gene. CDR3 length equals 14 residues. TCRdb re-called the 5' RACE reads through MiXCR, storing one row per CDR3 protein. This table has 550,000 or so distinct CDR3 sequences, around 21% appearing once. Study results and caveats: After the booster, approximately 95% of CD4 and about nine tenths of CD8 primary-response clones were re-detected. Although most clonotypes did not, a small share appeared in both CD4 and CD8 compartments.

The chain is built from TRBV6-1 and TRBJ2-5, with D tentatively TRBD1 or TRBD2 (5 bases each). This specimen consisted of PBMCs, obtained 15 days after the yellow fever booster vaccination. The source of this sequence is a man aged 30 to 39 who received the YFV17D yellow fever vaccine. The CDR3 loop is CASSPQTTGTALDF. The DNA of the CDR3 is TGTGCCAGCAGTCCCCAGACCACCGGGACGGCCTTGGACTTC.